This T cell receptor beta chain was sequenced during a study of tumor and adjacent non-tumor tissue in lung cancer. Overall study context: The patients, approximately nine men and roughly 5 women, were roughly 30 to 80 with stage I to III disease. Samples averaged approximately 3.9 million productive TCRbeta reads each. Study-wide results and limits: Tumor repertoires had a smaller top 100 clone share than normal lung. Tumor tissue had significantly higher TCR diversity than normal lung.

In the case of this clonotype: Its target is not known. One end of the junction does not line up with germline, which may come from a read error.

The CDR3 is made up of 17 amino acids. Germline V gene lookup returns CDR1 LGHNA and CDR2 YNFKEQ. The template was RNA from unsorted bulk tissue. TCRbeta libraries were built with three rounds of nested PCR, modified from ARM-PCR. MiXCR, run by TCRdb on the multiplex PCR reads, gives a single entry per CDR3 protein. The table shows about 110,000 distinct CDR3 sequences, with under 90% occurring only once. This receptor was identified in a man aged 70 or older with non-small cell lung cancer. The J gene is TRBJ1-4, the V gene TRBV4-2, with D possibly matching TRBD1 (6 bases). Sequenced sample: lung tumor tissue. The CDR3 coding sequence is TGTGCTAGCAGCCTAGATCTTTTAAGGGGACATCGGAGGAAACTGTTTTTT. This codes for CASSLDLLRGHRRKLFF.